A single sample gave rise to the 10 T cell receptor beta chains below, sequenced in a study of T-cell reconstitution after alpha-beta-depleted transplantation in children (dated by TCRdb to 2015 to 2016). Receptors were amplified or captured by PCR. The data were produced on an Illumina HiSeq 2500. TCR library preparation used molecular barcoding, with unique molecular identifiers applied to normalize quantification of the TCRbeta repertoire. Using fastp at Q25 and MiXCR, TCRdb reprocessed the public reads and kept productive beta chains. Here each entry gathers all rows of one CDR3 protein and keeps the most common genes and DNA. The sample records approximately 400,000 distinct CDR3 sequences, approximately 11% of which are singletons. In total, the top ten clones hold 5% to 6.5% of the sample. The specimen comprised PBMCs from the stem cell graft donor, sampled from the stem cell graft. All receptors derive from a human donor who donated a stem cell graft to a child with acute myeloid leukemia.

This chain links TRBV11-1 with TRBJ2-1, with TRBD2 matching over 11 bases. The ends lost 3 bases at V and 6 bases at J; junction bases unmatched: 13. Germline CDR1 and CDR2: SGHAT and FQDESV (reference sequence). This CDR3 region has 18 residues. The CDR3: CASSFGHARSGRANEQFF. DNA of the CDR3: TGTGCCAGCAGCTTCGGTCACGCCCGTAGCGGGAGGGCCAATGAGCAGTTCTTC.

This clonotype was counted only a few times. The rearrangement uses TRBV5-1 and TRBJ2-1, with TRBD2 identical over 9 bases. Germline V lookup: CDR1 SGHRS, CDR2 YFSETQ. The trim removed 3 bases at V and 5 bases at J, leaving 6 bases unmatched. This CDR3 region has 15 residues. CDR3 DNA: TGCGCCAGCAGCTACACTAGCGGGTCACACAATGAGCAGTTCTTC. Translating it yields CASSYTSGSHNEQFF.

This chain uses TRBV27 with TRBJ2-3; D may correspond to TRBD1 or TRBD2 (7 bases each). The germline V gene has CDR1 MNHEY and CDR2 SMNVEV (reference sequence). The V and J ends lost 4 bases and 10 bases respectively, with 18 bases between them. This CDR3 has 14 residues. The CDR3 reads CASSSQGGVRPQYF. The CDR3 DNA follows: TGTGCCAGCAGTTCCCAGGGGGGGGTCCGTCCGCAGTATTTT.

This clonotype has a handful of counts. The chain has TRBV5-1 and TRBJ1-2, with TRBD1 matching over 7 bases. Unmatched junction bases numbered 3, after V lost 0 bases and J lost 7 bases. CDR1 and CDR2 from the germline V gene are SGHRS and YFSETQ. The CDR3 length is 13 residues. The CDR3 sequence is CASSLETGVGYTF. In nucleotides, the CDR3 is TGCGCCAGCAGCTTGGAAACAGGGGTTGGCTACACCTTC.

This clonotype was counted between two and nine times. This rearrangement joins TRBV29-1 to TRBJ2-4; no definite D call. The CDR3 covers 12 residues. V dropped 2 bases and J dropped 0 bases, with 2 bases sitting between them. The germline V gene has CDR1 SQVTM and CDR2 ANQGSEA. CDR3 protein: CSVELAKNIQYF. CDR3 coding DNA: TGCAGCGTTGAACTAGCCAAAAACATTCAGTACTTC.

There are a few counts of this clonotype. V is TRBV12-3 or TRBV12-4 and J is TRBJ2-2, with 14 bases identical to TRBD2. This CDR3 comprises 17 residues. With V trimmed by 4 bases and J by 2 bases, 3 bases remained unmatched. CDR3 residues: CASSWTSGGINTGELFF. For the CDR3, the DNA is TGTGCCAGCAGTTGGACTAGCGGGGGGATCAACACCGGGGAGCTGTTTTTT.

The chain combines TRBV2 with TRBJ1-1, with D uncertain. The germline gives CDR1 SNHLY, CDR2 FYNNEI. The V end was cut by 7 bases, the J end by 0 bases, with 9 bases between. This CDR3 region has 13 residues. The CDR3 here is CASTEDMNTEAFF. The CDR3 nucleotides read TGTGCCAGCACGGAGGATATGAACACTGAAGCTTTCTTT.

The CDR3 reads CASSPLGGPETQYF. CDR3 nucleotide sequence: TGCGCCAGCAGCCCCCTGGGAGGGCCGGAGACCCAGTACTTC. The rearrangement joins TRBV5-1 to TRBJ2-5; the match to TRBD2 covers 7 bases. Germline trimming cut 4 bases from V and 5 bases from J; bases unmatched to any gene: 8. The CDR3 has 14 amino acids. Germline CDR1 SGHRS, CDR2 YFSETQ.

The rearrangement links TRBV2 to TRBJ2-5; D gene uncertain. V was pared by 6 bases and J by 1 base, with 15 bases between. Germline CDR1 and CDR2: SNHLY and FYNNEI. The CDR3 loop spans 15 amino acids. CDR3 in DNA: TGTGCCAGCAGCGGCGGACCACTCTTCCAAGAGACCCAGTACTTC. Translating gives CASSGGPLFQETQYF.

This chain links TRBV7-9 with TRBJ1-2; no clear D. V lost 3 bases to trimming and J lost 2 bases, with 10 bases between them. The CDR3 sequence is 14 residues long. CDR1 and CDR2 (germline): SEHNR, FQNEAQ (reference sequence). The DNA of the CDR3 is TGTGCCAGCAGCTTCGGGCAGCTAAACTATGGCTACACCTTC. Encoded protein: CASSFGQLNYGYTF.